Presented here are 27 T cell receptor beta chains from one specimen sequenced in a study of blood T cell repertoires in COVID-19. The table came from immunoSEQ multiplex PCR; TCRdb's copy has only in-frame clones and leaves some out. This table has 100,000 or so clones, 85% to 95% appearing once. Sequencing was done on a sample of peripheral blood. These receptor sequences come from a man aged 45-65 years with active COVID-19.

The V gene is TRBV2, the J gene TRBJ2-7; D is undetermined. Germline V CDR1 and CDR2: SNHLY, FYNNEI. V lost 7 bases, J lost 5 bases, and 9 bases lay in between. This CDR3 spans 11 amino acids. The CDR3 here is CASNYRDEQYF. The DNA for the CDR3 is TGTGCCAGCAACTACCGGGACGAGCAGTACTTC.

The chain recombines TRBV27 with TRBJ2-7; D might be TRBD1 (6 bases). Trimming stripped 1 base from V and 3 bases from J, with 10 bases between. CDR1 is MNHEY, CDR2 SMNVEV, per germline (reference sequence). The CDR3 covers 14 residues. CDR3 in DNA: TGTGCCAGCAGTTTATATGCAGGGGTCTACGAGCAGTACTTC. Residues: CASSLYAGVYEQYF.

The chain is built from TRBV11-2 and TRBJ1-2; 7 bases are shared with TRBD1. The trim removed 3 bases at V and 6 bases at J, leaving 7 bases unmatched. Germline V gene sequence: CDR1 SGHAT, CDR2 FQNNGV. The CDR3 loop spans 14 amino acids. The CDR3 coding sequence is TGTGCCAGCAGCTTTCCACAGGGGTTCCATGGCTACACCTTC. Its protein product is CASSFPQGFHGYTF.

The chain uses TRBV19 and TRBJ2-1; TRBD1 matches at 9 bases. V dropped 6 bases and J dropped 15; count of bases not matched to a gene: 6. The CDR3 covers 11 residues. The germline V gene has CDR1 LNHDA and CDR2 SQIVND (reference sequence). The CDR3 bases are TGTGCCAGTAGGCGGGACAGGGATATGTTCTTC. This sequence encodes CASRRDRDMFF. Drawing the rest from reference TRBV19 and TRBJ2-1, the complete variable domain is DGGITQSPKYLFRKEGQNVTLSCEQNLNHDAMYWYRQDPGQGLRLIYYSQIVNDFQKGDIAEGYSVSREKKESFPLTVTSAQKNPTAFYLCASRRDRDMFFGPGTRLTVL.

This chain links TRBV2 with TRBJ1-5, with TRBD1 identical over 7 bases. With 8 bases clipped from V and 4 bases from J, the junction kept 5 bases outside the gene matches. CDR1 and CDR2 (germline): SNHLY, FYNNEI. The CDR3 runs to 13 residues. CDR3 region: CASDEDRNQPQHF. The DNA for the CDR3 is TGTGCCAGCGATGAGGACAGGAATCAGCCCCAGCATTTT. Variable domain in full (rest from reference TRBV2 and TRBJ1-5): EPEVTQTPSHQVTQMGQEVILRCVPISNHLYFYWYRQILGQKVEFLVSFYNNEISEKSEIFDDQFSVERPDGSNFTLKIRSTKLEDSAMYFCASDEDRNQPQHFGDGTRLSIL.

The rearrangement joins TRBV30 to TRBJ1-2; D gene uncertain. Trimming left V 2 bases short and J 4 bases short, with 8 bases between. The CDR3 sequence is 12 residues long. Germline CDR1 is GTSNPN and CDR2 is SVGIG (reference sequence). For the CDR3, the DNA is TGTGCCTGGAGTCTCGGGGTCTATGGCTACACCTTC. Protein sequence: CAWSLGVYGYTF.

The CDR3 reads CASSNNRDRENTIYF. DNA of the CDR3: TGTGCCAGCAGTAACAACCGGGACAGGGAGAACACCATATATTTT. The chain links TRBV6-5 to TRBJ1-3; TRBD1 matches 9 bases. CDR1 and CDR2 (germline): MNHEY, SVGAGI. The CDR3 length is 15 residues. V trimming: 5 bases; J trimming: 7 bases; junction bases outside the gene matches: 9.

The chain uses TRBV6-5 and TRBJ2-5, with a possible D match to TRBD1 (5 bases). This CDR3 contains 15 residues. V was pared by 8 bases and J by 5 bases, with 21 bases between. The germline V gene has CDR1 MNHEY and CDR2 SVGAGI. CDR3 nucleotide sequence: TGTGCCAGCTCAAAGGGGCTAGGATTAAGCGAGACCCAGTACTTC. This gives the protein CASSKGLGLSETQYF.

This clone has more than one count but fewer than ten. The chain has TRBV28 and TRBJ2-7; D is perhaps TRBD2 (5 bases). Trimming left V 4 bases short and J 6 bases short, with 10 bases between. CDR3 length: 12 amino acids. Germline V gene data show CDR1 as MDHEN and CDR2 as SYDVKM. The CDR3 here is CASSSGNIEQYF. The CDR3 DNA sequence: TGTGCCAGCAGTTCCGGGAACATCGAGCAGTACTTC.

The rearrangement links TRBV5-1 to TRBJ2-7, with D tentatively TRBD2 (6 bases). The germline V and J ends were trimmed by 3 bases and 2 bases, with 12 bases remaining between them. Germline V gene sequence: CDR1 SGHRS, CDR2 YFSETQ. There are 14 residues in the CDR3. The CDR3 protein is CASSSSSATYEQYF. CDR3 sequence (DNA): TGCGCCAGCAGCTCGTCTAGCGCAACCTACGAGCAGTACTTC.

The chain carries TRBV7-9 and TRBJ2-3; tentatively, D is TRBD1 (5 bases). V shed 2 bases and J shed 3 bases, with 18 bases lying between them. CDR1 and CDR2 (germline): SEHNR, FQNEAQ (reference sequence). The length of the CDR3 is 17 residues. In nucleotides, the CDR3 is TGTGCCAGCAGCTTACCCGGCAGGGTGTTTGGAACAGATACGCAGTATTTT. Translation: CASSLPGRVFGTDTQYF.

The genes are TRBV20-1 and TRBJ2-7, with TRBD2 matching over 10 bases. With V trimmed by 3 bases and J by 3 bases, 8 bases remained unmatched. The CDR3 is 15 amino acids. Germline CDR1 and CDR2: DFQATT and SNEGSKA (reference sequence). Here the CDR3 reads CSASNQPSGSYEQYF. The CDR3 DNA reads as TGCAGTGCTAGTAACCAGCCTAGCGGGAGCTACGAGCAGTACTTC.

The chain links TRBV4-2 to TRBJ1-5; D not resolved. Germline values: CDR1 LGHNA, CDR2 YNFKEQ. Trimming took 0 bases from V and 4 from J, leaving 7 bases between them. The CDR3 covers 14 residues. The CDR3 DNA sequence: TGTGCCAGCAGCCAAGACGGGTCAAATCAGCCCCAGCATTTT. It is translated as CASSQDGSNQPQHF.

The V and J genes are TRBV5-6 and TRBJ2-6; the match to TRBD1 covers 8 bases. J was trimmed by 1 base and V by 4 bases; bases with no gene match: 1. Germline V CDR1 and CDR2: SGHDT, YYEEEE. CDR3 size: 15 residues. The CDR3 here is CASSRTGSGANVLTF. The CDR3 nucleotides are TGTGCCAGCAGCCGGACAGGGTCTGGGGCCAACGTCCTGACTTTC.

The CDR3 DNA reads as TGTGCCAGCAGCGTAGCGGCTAGCGGGACCACCGGGGAGCTGTTTTTT. Translation: CASSVAASGTTGELFF. The genes are TRBV9 and TRBJ2-2; 9 nucleotides line up with TRBD2. CDR1 SGDLS and CDR2 YYNGEE come from the germline V gene. The CDR3 is 16 amino acids. V lost 0 bases and J lost 4; bases outside the gene matches: 4.

This chain connects TRBV7-3 to TRBJ2-1; TRBD1 aligns across 7 bases. V lost 4 bases, J lost 5 bases, and 2 bases stayed unmatched. The germline V gene has CDR1 SGHTA and CDR2 FQGTGA. This CDR3 has 13 residues. The DNA of the CDR3 is TGTGCCAGCAGCTCACAGGGGAACAATGAGCAGTTCTTC. This translates into CASSSQGNNEQFF.

This clone was detected only a few times. J is TRBJ2-5 and V is TRBV27, with D unclear. V shed 5 bases and J shed 0 bases, with 13 bases lying between them. CDR3 length equals 15 residues. Germline V lookup: CDR1 MNHEY, CDR2 SMNVEV (reference sequence). The CDR3 nucleotides read TGTGCCAGCAGTCTAAGGAGCCCCAACCAAGAGACCCAGTACTTC. The encoded protein is CASSLRSPNQETQYF.

The rearrangement links TRBV28 to TRBJ2-5; the D gene is possibly TRBD2 (6 bases). The germline V gene has CDR1 MDHEN and CDR2 SYDVKM. The CDR3 is 16 amino acids. V was pared by 4 bases and J by 4 bases, with 19 bases between. The CDR3 protein is CASSSLAHLGGETQYF. The CDR3 DNA is TGTGCCAGCAGTTCCCTGGCCCATCTGGGGGGAGAGACCCAGTACTTC. Using reference TRBV28 and TRBJ2-5 for the parts outside the CDR3, the full variable domain is DVKVTQSSRYLVKRTGEKVFLECVQDMDHENMFWYRQDPGLGLRLIYFSYDVKMKEKGDIPEGYSVSREKKERFSLILESASTNQTSMYLCASSSLAHLGGETQYFGPGTRLLVL.

The chain has TRBV5-4 and TRBJ1-1; 9 nucleotides align to TRBD1. There are 17 residues in the CDR3. Germline V CDR1 and CDR2: SGHNT, YYREEE (reference sequence). The ends lost 1 base at V and 6 bases at J; junction bases unmatched: 13. The CDR3 protein is CASSLPGQGKFQAEAFF. CDR3 DNA sequence: TGTGCCAGCAGCTTGCCGGGACAGGGTAAATTTCAAGCTGAAGCTTTCTTT.

The chain links TRBV11-2 to TRBJ2-7; maybe TRBD1 (6 bases). Per germline, CDR1 SGHAT and CDR2 FQNNGV. The ends were cut back, 3 bases at V and 5 bases at J, with 11 bases in the middle. The CDR3 extends over 13 amino acids. The CDR3: CASSFTGSDEQYF. CDR3 DNA sequence: TGTGCCAGCAGCTTTACAGGGTCGGACGAGCAGTACTTC.

The DNA for the CDR3 is TGTGCCAGTGCCACTGTGAATAGTGAAAAACTGTTTTTT. This sequence encodes CASATVNSEKLFF. The chain couples TRBV3-1 (or the pseudogene TRBV3-2) to TRBJ1-4, with unresolved D. CDR1 and CDR2 from the germline V gene are LGHDT and YNNKEL (reference sequence). There are 13 residues in the CDR3. With 9 bases removed from V and 7 bases from J, the gap between germline ends came to 15 bases.

The chain couples TRBV28 to TRBJ2-7, with TRBD2 identical over 9 bases. The CDR3 sequence is 12 residues long. Unmatched junction bases numbered 4, after V lost 6 bases and J lost 7 bases. The germline CDR1 and CDR2 sequences are MDHEN and SYDVKM. The CDR3 sequence is CASSGLAREQYF. The CDR3 nucleotides read TGTGCCAGCAGCGGACTAGCGAGGGAGCAGTACTTC.

V and J are TRBV27 and TRBJ1-2, with 8 nucleotides matching TRBD1. The length of the CDR3 is 15 residues. Trimming took 7 bases from V and 1 from J; bases not matched to a gene: 8. CDR1 is MNHEY and CDR2 is SMNVEV in the germline V gene (reference sequence). The CDR3: CASNPMTGVNYGYTF. In DNA form, the CDR3 reads TGTGCCAGCAACCCAATGACAGGGGTTAACTATGGCTACACCTTC.

The chain links TRBV29-1 to TRBJ2-1; the match to TRBD2 covers 9 bases. Trimming cost V 6 bases and J 2 bases; bases outside gene matches: 2. Per germline, CDR1 SQVTM and CDR2 ANQGSEA. The CDR3 has 13 residues. The CDR3 region has the DNA TGCAGCGTAGAGCGGGGGGCCTACAATGAGCAGTTCTTC. This codes for CSVERGAYNEQFF.

The chain employs TRBV11-2 and TRBJ2-1; 8 nucleotides align to TRBD2. V gave up 8 bases and J gave up 5 bases; unmatched junction bases: 8. There are 14 residues in the CDR3. From germline, CDR1 is SGHAT and CDR2 FQNNGV. The CDR3, as DNA: TGTGCCAGCGCAACCGGGACTAGTAACAATGAGCAGTTCTTC. It is translated as CASATGTSNNEQFF.

V is TRBV11-2 and J is TRBJ1-1, with a weak D call TRBD1 (5 bases). This CDR3 has 13 amino acids. V was shortened by 3 bases and J by 6 bases, with 11 bases between the two germline ends. Looked up from germline, CDR1 is SGHAT and CDR2 is FQNNGV. The chain's CDR3 is CASSFPGLAEAFF. CDR3 nucleotide sequence: TGTGCCAGCAGCTTTCCGGGACTTGCTGAAGCTTTCTTT.

This clone was counted a single time. This chain connects TRBV5-1 to TRBJ2-5; TRBD2 aligns across 13 bases. Germline CDR1 is SGHRS and CDR2 is YFSETQ. V gave up 3 bases and J gave up 5 bases; unmatched junction bases: 4. This CDR3 is 15 amino acids long. The CDR3 spells CASSYPGLAGETQYF. Written as DNA, the CDR3 is TGCGCCAGCAGCTACCCGGGACTAGCGGGGGAGACCCAGTACTTC.